This is a list of T cell receptor beta chains from one sample in a study of cytomegalovirus exposure and HLA in healthy donors. The method was immunoSEQ multiplex PCR; TCRdb's version includes in-frame clones alone and lacks a portion of them. Of 120,000 or so clones in the sample, 10% are singletons; the top ten hold around 4.6%. Sequenced material: PBMCs. Every receptor here comes from a woman younger than 35 in good health and CMV-seropositive. CDR3s include the opening cysteine and the closing phenylalanine or tryptophan. Each record gives: J gene, CDR3 length, clone size, D gene, V gene, CDR3 protein, CDR3 DNA. D genes are given only for firm matches. Where a row states a size, it is once, few, many or the class of an expanded clone; other rows omit it.

TRBJ2-1 | 13 | - | - | TRBV5-4 | CASSPAADNEQFF | TGTGCCAGCAGCCCCGCGGCAGACAATGAGCAGTTCTTC
TRBJ2-2 | 12 | few | - | TRBV25-1 | CASSASIGELFF | TGTGCCAGCAGTGCTAGTATCGGGGAGCTGTTTTTT
TRBJ2-7 | 14 | - | - | TRBV29-1 | CSVVFQKISYEQYF | TGCAGCGTTGTATTTCAGAAGATCTCCTACGAGCAGTACTTC
TRBJ2-1 | 16 | few | - | TRBV29-1 | CSVEGVGATRVGEQFF | TGCAGCGTCGAGGGGGTCGGGGCCACGAGGGTTGGTGAGCAGTTCTTC
TRBJ1-1 | 13 | few | TRBD1 | TRBV6-5 | CASSHRGPTEAFF | TGTGCCAGCAGCCACAGGGGGCCCACTGAAGCTTTCTTT
TRBJ1-1 | 15 | few | TRBD1 | TRBV6-1 | CASSEWGDRGTEAFF | TGTGCCAGCAGTGAATGGGGGGACAGGGGGACTGAAGCTTTCTTT
TRBJ2-1 | 11 | - | - | TRBV2 | CASRTTDEQFF | TGTGCCAGTCGGACTACCGATGAGCAGTTCTTC
TRBJ2-1 | 15 | few | - | TRBV29-1 | CSVEGGHRTYNEQFF | TGCAGCGTTGAAGGCGGACACAGAACCTACAATGAGCAGTTCTTC
TRBJ1-1 | 16 | - | - | TRBV19 | CASNTLDRPMNTEAFF | TGTGCCAGTAATACCCTCGACAGACCCATGAACACTGAAGCTTTCTTT
TRBJ1-1 | 16 | few | TRBD1 | TRBV7-3 | CASSLRTGTENTEAFF | TGTGCCAGCAGCTTAAGGACCGGGACAGAGAACACTGAAGCTTTCTTT
TRBJ1-1 | 17 | - | - | TRBV16 | CASSPLGAGKMNTEAFF | TGTGCCAGCAGCCCCCTAGGGGCAGGGAAGATGAACACTGAAGCTTTCTTT
TRBJ1-1 | 16 | few | TRBD1 | TRBV15 | CATSRLSGGTDTEAFF | TGTGCCACCAGCAGATTATCAGGGGGCACGGACACTGAAGCTTTCTTT
TRBJ1-4 | 14 | few | - | TRBV5-1 | CASSLNTDNEKLFF | TGCGCCAGCAGCTTGAACACAGATAATGAAAAACTGTTTTTT
TRBJ2-2 | 16 | - | TRBD2 | TRBV7-8 | CASSLGASGITGELFF | TGTGCCAGCAGCTTAGGGGCTAGCGGGATTACCGGGGAGCTGTTTTTT
TRBJ1-1 | 13 | - | - | TRBV29-1 | CSVARQGGTEAFF | TGCAGCGTTGCGAGGCAGGGCGGCACTGAAGCTTTCTTT
TRBJ2-1 | 15 | few | TRBD2 | TRBV10-3 | CAISESAERGNEQFF | TGTGCCATCAGTGAGTCGGCGGAGCGGGGCAATGAGCAGTTCTTC
TRBJ1-1 | 14 | - | - | TRBV30 | CAWSVTGGNTEAFF | TGTGCCTGGAGTGTCACGGGGGGAAACACTGAAGCTTTCTTT